This passage covers 23 T cell receptor beta chains from one sample sequenced in a study of cytomegalovirus exposure and HLA in healthy donors. PCR amplification relied on 60 Vbeta primers (plus 13 Jbeta primers). Generated by immunoSEQ multiplex PCR, the TCRdb table keeps only in-frame clones and is missing some. The sample holds tens of thousands of clones, around 76% seen once. Sequenced: PBMCs. The receptors were gathered from a woman in her twenties or thirties in good health and CMV-seropositive.

This chain links TRBV28 with TRBJ2-7, with 10 bases fitting TRBD1. CDR1 and CDR2 from the germline V gene are MDHEN and SYDVKM. Losses at the gene ends were 6 bases for V and 4 bases for J; bases not matched to a gene: 6. The CDR3 runs to 14 residues. CDR3 region: CASSPGTGAYEQYF. Written as DNA, the CDR3 is TGTGCCAGCAGCCCCGGGACAGGGGCTTACGAGCAGTACTTC.

The J gene is TRBJ1-1, the V gene TRBV28; D not certain. This CDR3 has 13 amino acids. Trimming left V 6 bases short and J 2 bases short, with 10 bases between. Germline lookup yields CDR1 MDHEN and CDR2 SYDVKM. CDR3 bases: TGTGCCAGCAGCCGTGGACTCAACACTGAAGCTTTCTTT. Encoded protein: CASSRGLNTEAFF.

The chain employs TRBV6-5 and TRBJ1-2; TRBD1 agrees at 11 bases. CDR1 is MNHEY, CDR2 SVGAGI, per germline. CDR3 length: 15 residues. J lost 5 bases, V lost 2 bases, and 4 bases had no gene match. In nucleotides, the CDR3 is TGTGCCAGCAGTTACCGCGGACAGGGGGCGTATGGCTACACCTTC. This encodes CASSYRGQGAYGYTF.

This rearrangement joins TRBV18 to TRBJ1-1; D is undetermined. The V and J ends lost 4 bases and 4 bases respectively, with 10 bases between them. This CDR3 has 13 amino acids. CDR1 and CDR2 from the germline V gene are KGHSH and LQKENI. In DNA form, the CDR3 reads TGTGCCAGCTCACAGGACTACCGCACTGAAGCTTTCTTT. Protein product: CASSQDYRTEAFF.

The rearrangement links TRBV6-5 to TRBJ2-7; 7 positions match TRBD1. Germline CDR1 and CDR2: MNHEY and SVGAGI. The CDR3 is made up of 14 amino acids. V trimming: 2 bases; J trimming: 7 bases; junction bases outside the gene matches: 8. DNA of the CDR3: TGTGCCAGCAGTTACATTACAGGGGTAGGAGAGCAGTACTTC. As protein: CASSYITGVGEQYF.

This chain joins TRBV2 and TRBJ2-5; 7 bases map to TRBD1. The J call may not be correct, given that the DNA end is closer to TRBJ2-7. This CDR3 contains 15 residues. In germline, CDR1 is SNHLY, CDR2 FYNNEI. CDR3 nucleotide sequence: TGTGCCAGCAGTGTGGTTTGGCTGGGACAGACCGAGCAGTACTTC. It is translated as CASSVVWLGQTEQYF.

This rearrangement joins TRBV6-4 to TRBJ2-1; 7 bases line up with TRBD2. The trim removed 2 bases at V and 8 bases at J, leaving 12 bases unmatched. The CDR3 spans 16 residues. From germline, CDR1 is MRHNA and CDR2 SNTAGT. This CDR3 reads CASSDQAGKSGDEQFF. Written as DNA, the CDR3 is TGTGCCAGCAGTGACCAAGCGGGAAAGAGTGGCGATGAGCAGTTCTTC.

The chain couples TRBV9 to TRBJ2-1, with 9 nucleotides matching TRBD2. Germline V lookup: CDR1 SGDLS, CDR2 YYNGEE. The CDR3 loop spans 16 amino acids. Germline trimming cut 3 bases from V and 2 bases from J; bases unmatched to any gene: 6. CDR3 in DNA: TGTGCCAGCAGCGGTTTAGCGGGAGCACCCTACAATGAGCAGTTCTTC. The encoded protein is CASSGLAGAPYNEQFF.

The chain employs TRBV28 and TRBJ1-2; tentative D call: TRBD1 (5 bases). Germline-derived CDR1 and CDR2 are MDHEN and SYDVKM. V was cut by 3 bases and J by 8 bases, with 10 bases left in between. There are 12 residues in the CDR3. Here the CDR3 reads CASSFRVGGYTF. DNA for the CDR3: TGTGCCAGCAGTTTCAGGGTAGGGGGCTACACCTTC.

The chain has TRBV5-1 and TRBJ2-7; D is possibly TRBD1 (6 bases). The CDR3 runs to 18 residues. Trimming took off 4 bases at V and 0 bases at J, with 23 bases between the two ends. The germline gives CDR1 SGHRS, CDR2 YFSETQ. DNA of the CDR3: TGCGCCAGCAGCAACCAACAGGGTCGAGGACTGAGCTCCTACGAGCAGTACTTC. It translates to CASSNQQGRGLSSYEQYF.

This rearrangement joins TRBV5-8 to TRBJ2-7; D is uncertain. This CDR3 comprises 14 residues. Trimming removed 2 bases from V and 1 base from J, with 10 bases in between. CDR1 SGHTS and CDR2 YDEGEE come from the germline V gene. CDR3 nucleotides: TGTGCCAGCAGCTTAAGACCGGGTTCCTACGAGCAGTACTTC. This encodes CASSLRPGSYEQYF.

This chain uses TRBV5-4 with TRBJ2-1; 15 bases fit TRBD2. CDR3 length: 18 residues. J gave up 7 bases and V 5 bases, and 13 bases lay outside the gene matches. CDR1 and CDR2 (germline): SGHNT, YYREEE (reference sequence). The CDR3 DNA follows: TGTGCCAGCAGTTCCGGGACTAGCGGGGGGCGGGGTCGGAATGAGCAGTTCTTC. Amino acid sequence: CASSSGTSGGRGRNEQFF.

The V and J genes are TRBV5-8 and TRBJ1-6, with D possibly TRBD1 on 5 matching bases. The CDR3 runs to 14 residues. Trimming stripped 5 bases from V and 5 bases from J, with 11 bases between. Germline values: CDR1 SGHTS, CDR2 YDEGEE. The CDR3 sequence is CASRSGLHNSPLHF. The CDR3, as DNA: TGTGCCAGCAGGTCAGGGCTTCATAATTCACCCCTCCACTTT.

The rearrangement uses TRBV7-9 and TRBJ2-2; D is unclear. Trimming removed 5 bases at V and 4 bases at J, with 8 bases between. This CDR3 has 13 amino acids. Per germline, CDR1 SEHNR and CDR2 FQNEAQ (reference sequence). CDR3 sequence (DNA): TGTGCCAGCAGCCCCCGCAGCACCGGGGAGCTGTTTTTT. This gives the protein CASSPRSTGELFF.

V is TRBV27 and J is TRBJ2-2, with D perhaps matching TRBD1 (6 bases). V lost 5 bases and J 5 bases, leaving 18 bases between the germline ends. This CDR3 is 16 amino acids long. Germline V gene lookup returns CDR1 MNHEY and CDR2 SMNVEV (reference sequence). The CDR3 nucleotides are TGTGCCAGCAGTCCCGCAGGGGATCGGCGGACCGGGGAGCTGTTTTTT. Translation gives CASSPAGDRRTGELFF.

The V and J genes are TRBV6-5 and TRBJ1-1; D perhaps matches TRBD1 (6 bases). Germline CDR1 is MNHEY and CDR2 is SVGAGI. The CDR3 consists of 16 residues. The V end lost 0 bases, the J end lost 0 bases, and 11 bases lay between the germline ends. The CDR3 reads CASSYSTGRMNTEAFF. The CDR3 DNA reads as TGTGCCAGCAGTTACTCGACAGGCCGTATGAACACTGAAGCTTTCTTT.

The rearrangement links TRBV27 to TRBJ2-7; TRBD1 aligns across 9 bases. J gave up 3 bases and V 3 bases, and 6 bases lay outside the gene matches. The length of the CDR3 is 15 residues. CDR1 is MNHEY, CDR2 SMNVEV, per germline (reference sequence). CDR3 region: CASSFHRGPSYEQYF. The CDR3 DNA reads as TGTGCCAGCAGTTTCCACAGGGGGCCCAGCTACGAGCAGTACTTC.

This clone was recorded only once. The rearrangement joins TRBV11-3 to TRBJ2-3; 8 bases match TRBD2. The length of the CDR3 is 11 residues. V dropped 5 bases and J dropped 8; count of bases not matched to a gene: 0. CDR1 SGHNT and CDR2 YENEEA come from the germline V gene. The CDR3 loop is CASSRGGTQYF. As DNA, the CDR3 is TGTGCCAGCAGCCGGGGGGGTACGCAGTATTTT.

This clone was observed a single time. The chain is built from TRBV4-1 and TRBJ1-6; D might be TRBD1 (6 bases). The CDR3 has 16 amino acids. Trimming left V 3 bases short and J 10 bases short, with 19 bases between. The germline CDR1 and CDR2 sequences are MGHRA and YSYEKL. CDR3 residues: CASSQGDTGLRSPLHF. The CDR3 region has the DNA TGCGCCAGCAGCCAGGGGGACACAGGTCTTCGCTCACCCCTCCACTTT.

This clone occurred once. The same CDR3 arises from other DNA sequences in this sample as well. The chain couples TRBV5-4 to TRBJ2-3; 14 nucleotides line up with TRBD2. Germline lookup yields CDR1 SGHNT and CDR2 YYREEE (reference sequence). The CDR3 consists of 18 residues. After removal of 4 bases from V and 4 bases from J, the junction contained 11 bases not matched to a gene. The DNA for the CDR3 is TGTGCCAGCAGCCTGGTGACTAGCGGGGGGGGCGGTGCAGATACGCAGTATTTT. Translating gives CASSLVTSGGGGADTQYF. The complete variable domain, with remaining parts taken from reference TRBV5-4 and TRBJ2-3, reads ETGVTQSPTHLIKTRGQQVTLRCSSQSGHNTVSWYQQALGQGPQFIFQYYREEENGRGNFPPRFSGLQFPNYSSELNVNALELDDSALYLCASSLVTSGGGGADTQYFGPGTRLTVL.

This clone has only one observation. The V and J genes are TRBV7-2 and TRBJ2-1; 11 bases fit TRBD2. V lost 5 bases to trimming and J lost 6 bases; unmatched junction nucleotides: 9. This CDR3 has 16 residues. Germline assignment: CDR1 SGHTA and CDR2 FQGNSA. The CDR3 DNA reads TGTGCCAGCAGCGCCTCCGGGACTAGCGGTCTCAATGAGCAGTTCTTC. Encoded protein: CASSASGTSGLNEQFF.

V and J are TRBV6-1 and TRBJ1-1, with D possibly being TRBD1 (5 bases). From germline, CDR1 is MNHNS and CDR2 SASEGT. V lost 4 bases and J lost 0, with 9 bases in between. This CDR3 has 14 amino acids. The CDR3 coding sequence is TGTGCCAGCAGTGTAAGGGGCTTGAACACTGAAGCTTTCTTT. Protein sequence: CASSVRGLNTEAFF.

Written as DNA, the CDR3 is TGTGCCAGCAGCATCGGGACAGGGCCCTATGGCTACACCTTC. Residues: CASSIGTGPYGYTF. The chain recombines TRBV28 with TRBJ1-2; TRBD1 matches at 9 bases. This CDR3 has 14 residues. Germline CDR1 is MDHEN and CDR2 is SYDVKM. V gave up 6 bases and J gave up 4 bases; unmatched junction bases: 6.